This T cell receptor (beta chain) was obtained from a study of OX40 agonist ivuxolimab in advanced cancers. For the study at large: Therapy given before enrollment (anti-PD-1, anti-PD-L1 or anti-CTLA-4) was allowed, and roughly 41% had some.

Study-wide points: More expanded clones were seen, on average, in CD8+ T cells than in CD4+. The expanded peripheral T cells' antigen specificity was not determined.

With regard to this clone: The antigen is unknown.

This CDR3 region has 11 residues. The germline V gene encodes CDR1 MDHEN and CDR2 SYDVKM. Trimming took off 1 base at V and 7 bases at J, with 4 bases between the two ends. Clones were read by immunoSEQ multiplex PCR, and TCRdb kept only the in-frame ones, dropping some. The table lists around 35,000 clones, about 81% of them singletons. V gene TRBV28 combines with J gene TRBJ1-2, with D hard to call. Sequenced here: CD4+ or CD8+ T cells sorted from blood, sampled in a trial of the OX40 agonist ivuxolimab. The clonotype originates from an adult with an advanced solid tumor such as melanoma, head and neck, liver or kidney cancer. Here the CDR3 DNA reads TGTGCCAGCAGTTTATCCGGTGGCTACACCTTC. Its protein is CASSLSGGYTF.